The 23 T cell receptor beta chains in this list originate from one sample, sequenced in a study of early T cells in non-severe SARS-CoV-2 infection. TCRdb reprocessed the 5' RACE reads with MiXCR, giving one entry per CDR3 protein. The table lists some 25,000 distinct CDR3 sequences, 4.3% of them singletons. The specimen sequenced was whole blood. These receptors all stem from an adult who was a healthcare worker with PCR-confirmed SARS-CoV-2 infection or an uninfected control (not recorded which).

This clonotype was recorded at least ten times. DNA for the CDR3: TGTGCCAGCTCACCGGACAGGTCCAGCACAGATACGCAGTATTTT. This sequence encodes CASSPDRSSTDTQYF. The chain combines TRBV18 with TRBJ2-3; 7 nucleotides line up with TRBD1. Germline lookup yields CDR1 KGHSH and CDR2 LQKENI. The CDR3 loop spans 15 amino acids. J was trimmed by 0 bases and V by 3 bases; bases with no gene match: 3.

There are many counts of this clonotype. This chain connects TRBV12-3 or TRBV12-4 to TRBJ2-7; 11 bases fit TRBD2. The CDR3 length is 15 residues. V was pared by 6 bases and J by 5 bases, with 9 bases of the junction left unmatched. Here the CDR3 reads CASSPSGGIWNEQYF. The CDR3 nucleotides are TGTGCCAGCAGCCCTAGCGGGGGGATTTGGAACGAGCAGTACTTC.

The chain employs TRBV12-3 or TRBV12-4 and TRBJ2-7; D remains unclear. The CDR3 is 14 residues long. V lost 7 bases, J lost 0 bases, and 13 bases lay in between. This CDR3 reads CASTSGTVSYEQYF. The CDR3 DNA is TGTGCCAGCACCTCTGGCACAGTCTCCTACGAGCAGTACTTC.

This clonotype was counted many times. The chain has TRBV11-3 and TRBJ2-3; 9 nucleotides agree with TRBD2. Per the germline V gene, CDR1 is SGHNT and CDR2 is YENEEA. The CDR3 totals 17 residues. J was trimmed by 2 bases and V by 5 bases; bases with no gene match: 11. The chain's CDR3 is CASSRRGSGGHTDTQYF. The CDR3 coding sequence is TGTGCCAGCAGCCGCCGTGGGAGCGGGGGGCACACAGATACGCAGTATTTT.

This clonotype was seen repeatedly, ten times or more. J is TRBJ2-1 and V is TRBV7-9; unclear D gene. The germline gives CDR1 SEHNR, CDR2 FQNEAQ (reference sequence). The CDR3 length is 15 residues. Trimming took 2 bases from V and 0 from J, leaving 8 bases between them. The CDR3 spells CASSLSASSYNEQFF. As DNA, the CDR3 is TGTGCCAGCAGCTTAAGTGCTAGCTCCTACAATGAGCAGTTCTTC.

This clonotype was detected many times. CDR3 loop: CASSTGGPRSGANVLTF. DNA of the CDR3: TGTGCCAGCAGCACGGGGGGGCCACGCTCTGGGGCCAACGTCCTGACTTTC. The rearrangement uses TRBV7-9 and TRBJ2-6; 8 nucleotides align to TRBD2. There are 17 residues in the CDR3. Trimming at V came to 5 bases and at J to 0 bases, leaving 6 bases not matched to a gene. Germline assignment: CDR1 SEHNR and CDR2 FQNEAQ (reference sequence).

This clonotype was counted between two and nine times. The V call is TRBV27, the J call TRBJ2-7; TRBD1 aligns across 9 bases. Germline values: CDR1 MNHEY, CDR2 SMNVEV (reference sequence). The CDR3 sequence is 14 residues long. V trimming: 5 bases; J trimming: 6 bases; junction bases outside the gene matches: 8. CDR3 sequence (DNA): TGTGCCAGCAGTCCGGGACAGGGCCCCCTCGAGCAGTACTTC. This encodes CASSPGQGPLEQYF.

This clonotype was counted at least ten times. The chain uses TRBV28 and TRBJ2-7; D not certain. The CDR3 runs 12 residues. V lost 2 bases to trimming and J lost 0 bases, with 2 bases between them. Germline V gene lookup returns CDR1 MDHEN and CDR2 SYDVKM. The CDR3 DNA sequence: TGTGCCAGCAGTTTAAGCTCCTACGAGCAGTACTTC. As protein: CASSLSSYEQYF.

This chain connects TRBV18 to TRBJ2-1; the D gene is possibly TRBD2 (6 bases). The germline V gene encodes CDR1 KGHSH and CDR2 LQKENI. The CDR3 length is 14 residues. V lost 6 bases and J lost 7, with 16 bases in between. CDR3 sequence reads: CASSPGTARNEQFF. CDR3 bases: TGTGCCAGCTCTCCAGGGACTGCACGGAATGAGCAGTTCTTC.

This clonotype was counted between two and nine times. The chain links TRBV11-3 to TRBJ2-3; tentatively, D is TRBD1 (6 bases). The germline CDR1 and CDR2 sequences are SGHNT and YENEEA. Deletions cut 4 bases from V and 4 bases from J, with 9 bases between. This CDR3 has 13 residues. CDR3 in amino acids: CASSSEGADTQYF. The CDR3 DNA is TGTGCCAGCAGCTCCGAGGGGGCAGATACGCAGTATTTT.

By its share, this clonotype is medium-sized. The chain is built from TRBV12-3 or TRBV12-4 and TRBJ1-5, with D possibly matching TRBD1 (5 bases). Trimming removed 2 bases from V and 2 bases from J, with 10 bases in between. CDR3 length equals 15 residues. CDR3 residues: CASSLKGIGNQPQHF. DNA for the CDR3: TGTGCCAGCAGTTTAAAGGGGATTGGCAATCAGCCCCAGCATTTT.

V usage is TRBV10-1 and J usage is TRBJ1-2; D perhaps matches TRBD1 (6 bases). There are 13 residues in the CDR3. Germline V gives CDR1 WNHNN, CDR2 SYGVQD (reference sequence). Between the trimmed V and J ends, which lost 4 bases and 2 bases, there was a span of 8 bases. This CDR3 reads CASSAGANYGYTF. Written as DNA, the CDR3 is TGCGCCAGCAGTGCAGGGGCGAACTATGGCTACACCTTC.

This clonotype was found many times. This sequence joins TRBV6-2 or TRBV6-3 and TRBJ2-5; tentative D call: TRBD1 (5 bases). Germline values: CDR1 MNHEY, CDR2 SVGEGT. The V gene lost 4 bases and the J gene lost 3 bases, with 9 bases spanning the gap. The CDR3 sequence is 13 residues long. CDR3 loop: CASSSAGKETQYF. Here the CDR3 DNA reads TGTGCCAGCAGTTCGGCAGGGAAAGAGACCCAGTACTTC.

This clonotype was counted ten times or more. This chain uses TRBV7-6 with TRBJ2-7; D may be TRBD1 or TRBD2 (5 bases each). Trimming removed 6 bases at V and 3 bases at J, with 18 bases between. CDR3 length equals 15 residues. Germline-derived CDR1 and CDR2 are SGHVS and FNYEAQ. CDR3 region: CASSTRGTEIYEQYF. The CDR3 coding sequence is TGTGCCAGCAGTACAAGAGGGACGGAAATCTACGAGCAGTACTTC. Full variable domain (remainder filled in from reference TRBV7-6 and TRBJ2-7): GAGVSQSPRYKVTKRGQDVALRCDPISGHVSLYWYRQALGQGPEFLTYFNYEAQQDKSGLPNDRFSAERPEGSISTLTIQRTEQRDSAMYRCASSTRGTEIYEQYFGPGTRLTVT.

In its sample, this clonotype was seen many times. The genes are TRBV5-1 and TRBJ2-1; D call uncertain. The V gene's germline CDR1 is SGHRS and CDR2 YFSETQ. This CDR3 comprises 14 residues. The ends were cut back, 0 bases at V and 7 bases at J, with 11 bases in the middle. CDR3 loop: CASSLDPFQNEQFF. CDR3 DNA: TGCGCCAGCAGCTTGGACCCCTTCCAAAATGAGCAGTTCTTC. Supplemented by reference TRBV5-1 and TRBJ2-1, the full variable domain reads KAGVTQTPRYLIKTRGQQVTLSCSPISGHRSVSWYQQTPGQGLQFLFEYFSETQRNKGNFPGRFSGRQFSNSRSEMNVSTLELGDSALYLCASSLDPFQNEQFFGPGTRLTVL.

This clonotype was seen many times. The chain employs TRBV20-1 and TRBJ1-6; D remains ambiguous. Germline values: CDR1 DFQATT, CDR2 SNEGSKA (reference sequence). This CDR3 is built from 11 residues. The V end was cut by 7 bases, the J end by 7 bases, with 8 bases between. This chain's CDR3 is CSGNGNSPLHF. The CDR3 nucleotides are TGCAGTGGGAACGGAAATTCACCCCTCCACTTT.

This clonotype was recorded many times. The rearrangement uses TRBV4-1 and TRBJ2-3; no firm D call. The CDR3 length is 16 residues. Trimming pared 5 bases from V and 1 base from J, leaving 16 bases between. Germline-derived CDR1 and CDR2 are MGHRA and YSYEKL. The CDR3 spells CASSFRRELRTDTQYF. The CDR3 DNA sequence: TGCGCCAGCAGCTTCCGGCGAGAGCTCCGCACAGATACGCAGTATTTT.

There are many counts of this clonotype. The chain combines TRBV9 with TRBJ2-1, with D perhaps matching TRBD1 or TRBD2 (5 bases each). Germline CDR1 and CDR2: SGDLS and YYNGEE. The CDR3 consists of 15 residues. V was clipped by 4 bases and J by 2 bases, with 13 bases between them. The DNA for the CDR3 is TGTGCCAGCAGCCCAGCCGGGGCCACCTACAATGAGCAGTTCTTC. Amino acids: CASSPAGATYNEQFF.

By its share, this clonotype is medium-sized. The J gene is TRBJ2-7, the V gene TRBV7-2, with 9 bases matching TRBD2. Germline CDR1 and CDR2: SGHTA and FQGNSA. With 3 bases clipped from V and 0 bases from J, the junction kept 6 bases outside the gene matches. The length of the CDR3 is 16 residues. The chain's CDR3 is CASSLDSGGTSYEQYF. CDR3 sequence (DNA): TGTGCCAGCAGCTTGGATAGCGGGGGAACCTCCTACGAGCAGTACTTC.

There are many counts of this clonotype. The chain is built from TRBV29-1 and TRBJ1-1; 7 bases are a match to TRBD1. The J segment lost 5 bases and the V segment lost 7 bases, leaving 7 bases of the junction unmatched. This CDR3 is built from 12 residues. Germline CDR1 and CDR2: SQVTM and ANQGSEA. The CDR3 DNA reads TGCAGCGCGAACAGGGGAGGTACTGAAGCTTTCTTT. Amino acid sequence: CSANRGGTEAFF. Drawing the rest from reference TRBV29-1 and TRBJ1-1, the complete variable domain is SAVISQKPSRDICQRGTSLTIQCQVDSQVTMMFWYRQQPGQSLTLIATANQGSEATYESGFVIDKFPISRPNLTFSTLTVSNMSPEDSSIYLCSANRGGTEAFFGQGTRLTVV.

The chain couples TRBV6-2 or TRBV6-3 to TRBJ2-4; tentative D call: TRBD2 (7 bases). V was pared by 2 bases and J by 0 bases, with 14 bases between. CDR3 length equals 17 residues. Germline V lookup: CDR1 MNHEY, CDR2 SVGEGT. This chain's CDR3 is CASSYPGGQLAKNIQYF. As DNA, the CDR3 is TGTGCCAGCAGTTACCCGGGGGGACAACTAGCCAAAAACATTCAGTACTTC.

In this sample, this clonotype turned up many times. The J gene is TRBJ1-4, the V gene TRBV4-3, with D maybe TRBD1 (5 bases). Per germline, CDR1 LGHNA and CDR2 YSLEER. The CDR3 is made up of 14 amino acids. V was cut by 0 bases and J by 11 bases, with 13 bases left in between. The CDR3 spells CASSQDGGEKKLFF. CDR3 sequence (DNA): TGCGCCAGCAGCCAAGATGGGGGGGAAAAGAAACTGTTTTTT.

This clonotype was observed many times. This chain links TRBV5-8 with TRBJ1-4; D possibly corresponds to TRBD1 (5 bases). CDR1 and CDR2 from the germline V gene are SGHTS and YDEGEE. The CDR3 has 15 residues. The V end lost 2 bases, the J end lost 0 bases, and 8 bases lay between the germline ends. DNA of the CDR3: TGTGCCAGCAGCTTAGGGGATGCAACTAATGAAAAACTGTTTTTT. This sequence encodes CASSLGDATNEKLFF. Together with reference TRBV5-8 and TRBJ1-4, the CDR3 gives the full variable domain: EAGVTQSPTHLIKTRGQQATLRCSPISGHTSVYWYQQALGLGLQFLLWYDEGEERNRGNFPPRFSGRQFPNYSSELNVNALELEDSALYLCASSLGDATNEKLFFGSGTQLSVL.